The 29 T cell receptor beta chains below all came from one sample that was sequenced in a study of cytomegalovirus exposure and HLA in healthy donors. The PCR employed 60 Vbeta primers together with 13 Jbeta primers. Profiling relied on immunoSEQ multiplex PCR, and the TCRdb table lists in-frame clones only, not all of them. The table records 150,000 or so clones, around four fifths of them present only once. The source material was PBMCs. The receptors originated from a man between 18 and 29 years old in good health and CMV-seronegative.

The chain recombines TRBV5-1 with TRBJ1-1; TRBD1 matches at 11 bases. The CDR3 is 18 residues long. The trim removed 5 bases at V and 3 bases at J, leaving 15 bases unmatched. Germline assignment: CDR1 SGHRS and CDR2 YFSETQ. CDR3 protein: CASSMRGQGASVDTEAFF. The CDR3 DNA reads TGCGCCAGCAGTATGCGCGGACAGGGGGCGTCCGTGGACACTGAAGCTTTCTTT.

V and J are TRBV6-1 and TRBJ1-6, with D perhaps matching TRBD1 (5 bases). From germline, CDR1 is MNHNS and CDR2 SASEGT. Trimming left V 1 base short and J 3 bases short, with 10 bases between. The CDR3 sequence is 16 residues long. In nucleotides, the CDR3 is TGTGCCAGCAGTGAAGAAGGGGCGGTCTATAATTCACCCCTCCACTTT. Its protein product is CASSEEGAVYNSPLHF.

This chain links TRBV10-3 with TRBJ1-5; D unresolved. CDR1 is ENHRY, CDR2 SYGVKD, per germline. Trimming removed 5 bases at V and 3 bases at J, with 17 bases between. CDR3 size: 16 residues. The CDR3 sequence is CAISRRGAPNNQPQHF. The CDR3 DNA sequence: TGTGCCATCAGTCGGCGGGGAGCCCCTAACAATCAGCCCCAGCATTTT.

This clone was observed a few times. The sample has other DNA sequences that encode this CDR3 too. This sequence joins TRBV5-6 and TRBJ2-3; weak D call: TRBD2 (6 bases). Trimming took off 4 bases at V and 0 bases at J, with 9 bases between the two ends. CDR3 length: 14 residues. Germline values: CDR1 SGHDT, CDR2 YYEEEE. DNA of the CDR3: TGTGCCAGCAGCCTAGGGACTAGCACAGATACGCAGTATTTT. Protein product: CASSLGTSTDTQYF.

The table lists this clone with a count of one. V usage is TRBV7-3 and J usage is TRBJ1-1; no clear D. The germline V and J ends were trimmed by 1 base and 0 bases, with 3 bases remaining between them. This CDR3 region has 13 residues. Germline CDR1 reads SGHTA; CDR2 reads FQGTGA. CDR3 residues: CASSLIVNTEAFF. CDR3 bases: TGTGCCAGCAGCTTAATCGTGAACACTGAAGCTTTCTTT.

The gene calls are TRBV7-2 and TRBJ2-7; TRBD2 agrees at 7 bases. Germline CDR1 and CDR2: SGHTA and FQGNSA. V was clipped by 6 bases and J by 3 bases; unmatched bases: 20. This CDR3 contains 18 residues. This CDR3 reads CASRPDPLTSSSIYEQYF. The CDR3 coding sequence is TGTGCCAGCAGACCAGACCCCCTGACTAGCTCCTCCATCTACGAGCAGTACTTC.

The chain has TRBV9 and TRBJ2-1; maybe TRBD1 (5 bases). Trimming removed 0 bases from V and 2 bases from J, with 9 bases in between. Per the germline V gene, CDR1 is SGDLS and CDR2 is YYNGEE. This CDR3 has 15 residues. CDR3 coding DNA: TGTGCCAGCAGCGTAGAGGGGAATACCTACAATGAGCAGTTCTTC. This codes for CASSVEGNTYNEQFF. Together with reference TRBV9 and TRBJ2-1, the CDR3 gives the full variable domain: DSGVTQTPKHLITATGQRVTLRCSPRSGDLSVYWYQQSLDQGLQFLIQYYNGEERAKGNILERFSAQQFPDLHSELNLSSLELGDSALYFCASSVEGNTYNEQFFGPGTRLTVL.

CDR3 bases: TGCGCCAGCAGCCGACCGACTAGCGGAGTAGTCACAGATACGCAGTATTTT. It yields the protein CASSRPTSGVVTDTQYF. The chain uses TRBV5-1 and TRBJ2-3; 9 bases match TRBD2. Germline assignment: CDR1 SGHRS and CDR2 YFSETQ. The ends lost 4 bases at V and 2 bases at J; junction bases unmatched: 11. The CDR3 loop spans 17 amino acids.

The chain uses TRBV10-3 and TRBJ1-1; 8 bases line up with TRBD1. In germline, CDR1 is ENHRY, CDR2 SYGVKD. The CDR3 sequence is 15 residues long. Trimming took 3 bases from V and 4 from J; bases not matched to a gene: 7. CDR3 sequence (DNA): TGTGCCATCAGTGAACTACCCGGGACAGGCACTGAAGCTTTCTTT. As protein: CAISELPGTGTEAFF.

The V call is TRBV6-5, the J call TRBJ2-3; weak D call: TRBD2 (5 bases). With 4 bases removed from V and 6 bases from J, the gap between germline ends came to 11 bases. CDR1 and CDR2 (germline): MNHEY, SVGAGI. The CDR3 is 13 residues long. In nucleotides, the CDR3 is TGTGCCAGCAGTTCCCTACTAGGCGATACGCAGTATTTT. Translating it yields CASSSLLGDTQYF.

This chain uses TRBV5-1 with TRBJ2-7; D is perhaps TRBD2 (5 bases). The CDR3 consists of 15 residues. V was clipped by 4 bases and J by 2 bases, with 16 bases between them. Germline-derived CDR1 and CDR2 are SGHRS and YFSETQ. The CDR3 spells CASSPDGERAYEQYF. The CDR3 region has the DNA TGCGCCAGCAGCCCTGACGGGGAACGAGCCTACGAGCAGTACTTC.

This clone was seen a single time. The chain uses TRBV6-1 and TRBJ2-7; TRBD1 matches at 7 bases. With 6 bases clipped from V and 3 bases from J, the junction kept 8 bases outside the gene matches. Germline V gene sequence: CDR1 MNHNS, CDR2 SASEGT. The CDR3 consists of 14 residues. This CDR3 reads CASRPGQLDYEQYF. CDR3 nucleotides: TGTGCCAGCAGGCCGGGACAGTTAGACTACGAGCAGTACTTC.

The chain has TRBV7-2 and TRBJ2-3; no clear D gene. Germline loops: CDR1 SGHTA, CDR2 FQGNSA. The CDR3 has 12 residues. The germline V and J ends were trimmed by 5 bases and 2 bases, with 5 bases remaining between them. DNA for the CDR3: TGTGCCAGCAGCCAAAACACAGATACGCAGTATTTT. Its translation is CASSQNTDTQYF.

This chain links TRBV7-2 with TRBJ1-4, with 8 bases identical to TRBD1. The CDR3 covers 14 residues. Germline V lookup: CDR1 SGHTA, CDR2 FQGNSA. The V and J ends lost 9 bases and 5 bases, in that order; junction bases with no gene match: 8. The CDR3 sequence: CASGAGGRNEKLFF. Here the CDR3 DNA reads TGTGCCAGTGGGGCAGGGGGCAGGAATGAAAAACTGTTTTTT.

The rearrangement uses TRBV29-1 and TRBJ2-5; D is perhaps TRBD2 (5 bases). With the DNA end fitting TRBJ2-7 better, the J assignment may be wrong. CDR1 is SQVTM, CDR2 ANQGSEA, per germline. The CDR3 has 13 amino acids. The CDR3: CSVSTNTDYEQYF. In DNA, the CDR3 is TGCAGCGTCTCGACTAATACCGACTACGAGCAGTACTTC.

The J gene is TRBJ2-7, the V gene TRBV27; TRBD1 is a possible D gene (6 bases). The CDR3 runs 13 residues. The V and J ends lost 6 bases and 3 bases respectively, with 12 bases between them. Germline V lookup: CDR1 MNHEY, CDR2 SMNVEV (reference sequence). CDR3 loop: CASRPTGNYEQYF. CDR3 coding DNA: TGTGCCAGCAGACCTACAGGGAACTACGAGCAGTACTTC.

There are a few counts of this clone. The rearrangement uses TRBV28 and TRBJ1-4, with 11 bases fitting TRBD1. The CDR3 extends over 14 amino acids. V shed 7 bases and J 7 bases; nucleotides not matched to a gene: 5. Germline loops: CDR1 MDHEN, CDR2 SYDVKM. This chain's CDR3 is CASISGTGGEKLFF. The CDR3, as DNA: TGTGCCAGCATCTCCGGGACAGGGGGTGAAAAACTGTTTTTT.

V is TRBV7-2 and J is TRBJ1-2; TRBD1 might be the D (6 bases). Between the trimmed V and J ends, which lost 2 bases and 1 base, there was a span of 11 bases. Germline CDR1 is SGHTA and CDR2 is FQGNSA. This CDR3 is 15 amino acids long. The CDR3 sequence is CASSLQGGGNYGYTF. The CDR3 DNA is TGTGCCAGCAGCTTACAGGGAGGGGGTAACTATGGCTACACCTTC. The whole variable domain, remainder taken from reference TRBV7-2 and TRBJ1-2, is GAGVSQSPSNKVTEKGKDVELRCDPISGHTALYWYRQSLGQGLEFLIYFQGNSAPDKSGLPSDRFSAERTGGSVSTLTIQRTQQEDSAVYLCASSLQGGGNYGYTFGSGTRLTVV.

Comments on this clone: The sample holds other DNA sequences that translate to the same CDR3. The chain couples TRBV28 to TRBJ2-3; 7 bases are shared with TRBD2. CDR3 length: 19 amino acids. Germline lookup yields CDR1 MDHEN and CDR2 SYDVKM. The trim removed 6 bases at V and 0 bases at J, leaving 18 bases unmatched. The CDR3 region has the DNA TGTGCCAGCAGCCCCTTTTTCCTCGCTAGCGGCCCTAGCACAGATACGCAGTATTTT. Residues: CASSPFFLASGPSTDTQYF.

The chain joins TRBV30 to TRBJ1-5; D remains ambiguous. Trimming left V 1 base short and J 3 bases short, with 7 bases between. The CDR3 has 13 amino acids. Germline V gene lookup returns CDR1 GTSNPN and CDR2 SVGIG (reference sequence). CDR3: CAWSDSPNQPQHF. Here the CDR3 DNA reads TGTGCCTGGAGTGACAGTCCCAATCAGCCCCAGCATTTT.

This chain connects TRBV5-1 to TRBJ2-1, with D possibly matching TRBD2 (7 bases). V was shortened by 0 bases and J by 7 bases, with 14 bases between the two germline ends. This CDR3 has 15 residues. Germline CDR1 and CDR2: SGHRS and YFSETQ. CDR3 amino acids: CASSLVPGGGNEQFF. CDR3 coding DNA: TGCGCCAGCAGCTTGGTTCCGGGGGGCGGGAATGAGCAGTTCTTC.

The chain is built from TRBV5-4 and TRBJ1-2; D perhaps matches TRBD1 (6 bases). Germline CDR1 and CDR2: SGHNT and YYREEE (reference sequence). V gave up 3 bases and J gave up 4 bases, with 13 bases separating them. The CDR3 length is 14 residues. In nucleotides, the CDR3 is TGTGCCAGCAGCTCCCCTCGGACAGCCTATGGCTACACCTTC. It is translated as CASSSPRTAYGYTF.

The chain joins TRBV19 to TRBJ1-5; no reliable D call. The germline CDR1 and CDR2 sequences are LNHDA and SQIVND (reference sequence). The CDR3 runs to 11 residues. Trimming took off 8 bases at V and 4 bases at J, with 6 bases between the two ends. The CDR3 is CASGLNQPQHF. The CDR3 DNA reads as TGTGCCAGTGGCTTAAATCAGCCCCAGCATTTT. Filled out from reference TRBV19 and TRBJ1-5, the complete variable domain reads DGGITQSPKYLFRKEGQNVTLSCEQNLNHDAMYWYRQDPGQGLRLIYYSQIVNDFQKGDIAEGYSVSREKKESFPLTVTSAQKNPTAFYLCASGLNQPQHFGDGTRLSIL.

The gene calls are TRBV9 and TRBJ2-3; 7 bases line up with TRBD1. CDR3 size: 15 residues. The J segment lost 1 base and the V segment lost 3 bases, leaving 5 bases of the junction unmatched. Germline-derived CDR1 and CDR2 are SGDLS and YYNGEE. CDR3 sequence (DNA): TGTGCCAGCAGCGCCCTCGGGACAGGCACAGATACGCAGTATTTT. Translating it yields CASSALGTGTDTQYF.

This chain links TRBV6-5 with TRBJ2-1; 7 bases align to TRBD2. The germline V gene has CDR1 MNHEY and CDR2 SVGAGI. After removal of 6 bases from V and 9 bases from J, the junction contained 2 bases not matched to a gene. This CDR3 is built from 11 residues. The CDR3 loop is CASRAGFEQFF. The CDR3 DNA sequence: TGTGCCAGCAGAGCGGGGTTTGAGCAGTTCTTC.

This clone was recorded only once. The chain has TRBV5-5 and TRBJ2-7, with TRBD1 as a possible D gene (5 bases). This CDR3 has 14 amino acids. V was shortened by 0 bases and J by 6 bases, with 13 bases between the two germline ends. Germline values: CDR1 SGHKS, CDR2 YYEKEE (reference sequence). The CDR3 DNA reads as TGTGCCAGCAGCTTGGTCGTCCGCCAGGGCGAGCAGTACTTC. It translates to CASSLVVRQGEQYF.

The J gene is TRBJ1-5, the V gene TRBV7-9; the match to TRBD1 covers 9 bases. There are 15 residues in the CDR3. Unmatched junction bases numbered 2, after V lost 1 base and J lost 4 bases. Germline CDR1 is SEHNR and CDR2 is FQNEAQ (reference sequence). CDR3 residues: CASSLGTGVNQPQHF. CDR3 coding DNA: TGTGCCAGCAGCTTAGGGACAGGGGTTAATCAGCCCCAGCATTTT. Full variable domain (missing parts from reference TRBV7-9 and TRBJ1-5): DTGVSQNPRHKITKRGQNVTFRCDPISEHNRLYWYRQTLGQGPEFLTYFQNEAQLEKSRLLSDRFSAERPKGSFSTLEIQRTEQGDSAMYLCASSLGTGVNQPQHFGDGTRLSIL.

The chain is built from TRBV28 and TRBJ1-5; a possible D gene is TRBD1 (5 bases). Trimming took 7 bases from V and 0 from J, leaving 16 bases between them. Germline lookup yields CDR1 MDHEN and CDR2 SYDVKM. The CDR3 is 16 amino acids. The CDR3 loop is CASNTLRVNSNQPQHF. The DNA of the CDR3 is TGTGCCAGCAACACACTCAGGGTGAATAGCAATCAGCCCCAGCATTTT.

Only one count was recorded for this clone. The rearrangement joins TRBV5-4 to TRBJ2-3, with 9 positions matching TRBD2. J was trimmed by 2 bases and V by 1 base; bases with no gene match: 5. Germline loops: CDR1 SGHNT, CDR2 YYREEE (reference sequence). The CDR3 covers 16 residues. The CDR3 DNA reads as TGTGCCAGCAGCTTGAGCGCGGGGGGGCACACAGATACGCAGTATTTT. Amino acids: CASSLSAGGHTDTQYF.